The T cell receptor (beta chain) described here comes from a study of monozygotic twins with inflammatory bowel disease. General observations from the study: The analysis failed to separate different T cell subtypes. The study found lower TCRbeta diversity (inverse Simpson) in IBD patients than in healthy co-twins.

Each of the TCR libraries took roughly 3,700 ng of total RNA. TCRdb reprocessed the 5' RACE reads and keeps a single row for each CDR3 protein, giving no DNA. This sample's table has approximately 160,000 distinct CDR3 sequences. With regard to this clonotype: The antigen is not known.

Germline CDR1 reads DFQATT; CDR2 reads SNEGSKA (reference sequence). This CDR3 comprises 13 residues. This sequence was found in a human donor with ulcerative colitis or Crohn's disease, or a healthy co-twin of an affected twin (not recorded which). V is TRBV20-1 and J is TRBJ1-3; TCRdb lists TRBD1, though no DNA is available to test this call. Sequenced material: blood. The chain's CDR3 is CSARTASGNTIYF.